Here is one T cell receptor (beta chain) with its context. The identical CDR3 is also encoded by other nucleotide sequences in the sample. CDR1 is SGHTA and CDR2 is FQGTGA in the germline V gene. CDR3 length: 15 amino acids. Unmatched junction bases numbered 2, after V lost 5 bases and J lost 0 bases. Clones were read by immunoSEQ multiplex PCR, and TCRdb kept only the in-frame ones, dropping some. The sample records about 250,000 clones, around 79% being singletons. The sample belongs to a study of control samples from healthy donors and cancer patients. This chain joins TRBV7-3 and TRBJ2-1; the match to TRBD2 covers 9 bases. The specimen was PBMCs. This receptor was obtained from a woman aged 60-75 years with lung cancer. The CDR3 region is CASSLSGSSYNEQFF. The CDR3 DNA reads TGTGCCAGCAGCCTTAGCGGGAGCTCCTACAATGAGCAGTTCTTC.